Listed below are T cell receptor beta chains from one sample, sequenced in a study of OX40 agonist ivuxolimab in advanced cancers. TCRdb's table, derived via immunoSEQ multiplex PCR, lists solely in-frame clones and lacks some. The sample carries 70,000 to 80,000 clones, more than 75% recorded once. The specimen comprised CD4+ or CD8+ T cells sorted from blood, sampled in a trial of the OX40 agonist ivuxolimab. The source of these receptors is an adult with an advanced solid tumor such as melanoma, head and neck, liver or kidney cancer. Both conserved end residues are part of each CDR3. D genes are given only for firm matches. A clone size is listed for some rows: how often the clone was seen (once, few, many), or a class if it is expanded.

D	V	J	length	size	DNA	CDR3
TRBD2	TRBV2	TRBJ2-1	13	NA	TGTGCCAGCACCCCCTTAGAGGCGGGAGGGAGGTTCTTC	CASTPLEAGGRFF
NA	TRBV7-2	TRBJ2-7	15	NA	TGTGCCAGCAGCATACAGGGAGTTCCCAGCTACGAGCAGTACTTC	CASSIQGVPSYEQYF
NA	TRBV6-1	TRBJ2-7	15	NA	TGTGCCAGCAGTGAATCCGTCGACAGCTCCTACGAGCAGTACTTC	CASSESVDSSYEQYF
NA	TRBV27	TRBJ2-5	13	NA	TGTGCCAGCAGGGTGGGGGGCCAAGAGACCCAGTACTTC	CASRVGGQETQYF
NA	TRBV30	TRBJ2-2	13	NA	TGTGCCTGGAGCCTGGATGGGGGCGGGGAGCTGTTTTTT	CAWSLDGGGELFF
NA	TRBV18	TRBJ1-2	14	once	TGTGCCAGCTCATCGGGACGGCAGGGCTATGGCTACACCTTC	CASSSGRQGYGYTF
NA	TRBV7-9	TRBJ2-1	14	few	TGTGCCAGCAGCTTAACCCCCAGCTACAATGAGCAGTTCTTC	CASSLTPSYNEQFF
NA	TRBV28	TRBJ2-7	14	NA	TGTGCCAGCACCCAAACCTCGACCAATTACGAGCAGTACTTC	CASTQTSTNYEQYF
NA	TRBV5-4	TRBJ2-7	14	NA	TGTGCCAGCAGCCCCGGTGTAAGGTCCTACGAGCAGTACTTC	CASSPGVRSYEQYF
NA	TRBV28	TRBJ1-5	14	NA	TGTGCCAGTGGATTTAGATATAGCAATCAGCCCCAGCATTTT	CASGFRYSNQPQHF
NA	TRBV19	TRBJ2-5	14	NA	TGTGCCAGTAGTATAGGACCGCGACAAGAGACCCAGTACTTC	CASSIGPRQETQYF
NA	TRBV29-1	TRBJ1-4	13	once	TGCAGCGTTGGGTCGTCCCGAAACGCAAAACTGTTTTTT	CSVGSSRNAKLFF
TRBD1	TRBV6-1	TRBJ2-7	15	NA	TGTGCCAGCAGTGAACAGATGGGACAGGGCTACGAGCAGTACTTC	CASSEQMGQGYEQYF
NA	TRBV7-3	TRBJ1-6	13	NA	TGTGCCAGCAGCTTACTAAATAATTCACCCCTCCACTTT	CASSLLNNSPLHF
NA	TRBV7-9	TRBJ2-1	15	NA	TGTGCCAGCAGCTTAGCAGGGCTTTCCTACAATGAGCAGTTCTTC	CASSLAGLSYNEQFF
NA	TRBV5-1	TRBJ1-1	14	once	TGCGCCAGCAGCTTCACCGCCGGGGGCACTGAAGCTTTCTTT	CASSFTAGGTEAFF
NA	TRBV7-3	TRBJ1-1	12	NA	TGTGCCAGCAGCCCACGGGGCACTGAAGCTTTCTTT	CASSPRGTEAFF
NA	TRBV20-1	TRBJ1-1	10	NA	TGCAGTGCTGGCAGGGCTGAAGCTTTCTTT	CSAGRAEAFF
TRBD2	TRBV18	TRBJ2-7	15	once	TGTGCCAGCTCACCACTGCCTAGCGGAGCCTACGAGCAGTACTTC	CASSPLPSGAYEQYF
TRBD1	TRBV10-2	TRBJ1-5	14	NA	TGCGCCAGCGCCGGGACAGGGATCAATCAGCCCCAGCATTTT	CASAGTGINQPQHF
NA	TRBV10-2	TRBJ1-6	13	few	TGCGCCAGCAGTGACAGTTCGGGTTCACCCCTCCACTTT	CASSDSSGSPLHF
TRBD2	TRBV28	TRBJ2-1	16	NA	TGTGCCAGCAGTTTACCGGGACTAGCGCTTTTGGGAGAGCAGTTCTTC	CASSLPGLALLGEQFF
NA	TRBV4-1	TRBJ1-2	12	few	TGCGCCAGCAGCCAAGATGAGCATGGCTACACCTTC	CASSQDEHGYTF
NA	TRBV6-1	TRBJ1-6	14	NA	TGTGCCAGCAGGGGGGGACTTTCCAATTCACCCCTCCACTTT	CASRGGLSNSPLHF
NA	TRBV28	TRBJ1-2	15	NA	TGTGCCAGCAGGCCCCAGGGGAGGCGAGGGTATGGCTACACCTTC	CASRPQGRRGYGYTF
NA	TRBV5-1	TRBJ2-7	14	NA	TGCGCCAGCAGCTTGCAGGACAGACTCAACGAGCAGTACTTC	CASSLQDRLNEQYF
NA	TRBV9	TRBJ1-6	14	few	TGTGCCAGCAGCGTGGGAGGGGGACATTCACCCCTCCACTTT	CASSVGGGHSPLHF
TRBD1	TRBV6-1	TRBJ2-3	16	NA	TGTGCCAGCAGTGATCCAGACAGGGGGGGAACAGATACGCAGTATTTT	CASSDPDRGGTDTQYF
TRBD1	TRBV7-9	TRBJ1-1	13	NA	TGTGCCAGCAGCTTAGGGACAGGGACTGAAGCTTTCTTT	CASSLGTGTEAFF
NA	TRBV7-3	TRBJ2-1	14	NA	TGTGCCAGCAGCCTAGGAAGTGAAACAGGGATTTCGTTCTTC	CASSLGSETGISFF
NA	TRBV5-1	TRBJ1-1	14	few	TGCGCCAGCAGCATGGCAGGCATGAACACTGAAGCTTTCTTT	CASSMAGMNTEAFF
TRBD1	TRBV5-1	TRBJ1-5	15	NA	TGCGCCAGCAGCCAAGGACAGGGTGGCGATCAGCCCCAGCATTTT	CASSQGQGGDQPQHF
NA	TRBV19	TRBJ1-4	13	NA	TGTGCCAGTACTGGGACGGATAATGAAAAACTGTTTTTT	CASTGTDNEKLFF
TRBD2	TRBV7-3	TRBJ2-7	15	NA	TGTGCCAGCAGCTTGGCCGGGACTAGCGGCTACGAGCAGTACTTC	CASSLAGTSGYEQYF
NA	TRBV6-1	TRBJ1-2	15	NA	TGTGCCAGCAGGGAGGGGTCAGTGGGCCGGGAGGGCTACACCTTC	CASREGSVGREGYTF
NA	TRBV28	TRBJ2-7	12	NA	TGTGCCAGCAGTTATACACAAGCAGAGGAGTACTTC	CASSYTQAEEYF
NA	TRBV9	TRBJ2-5	15	NA	TGTGCCAGCAGCGTAGCACAGGCCGACGGAGAGACCCAGTACTTC	CASSVAQADGETQYF
TRBD2	TRBV19	TRBJ2-3	13	NA	TGTGCCAGTGGGCTAGCGGGAGGAGATACGCAGTATTTT	CASGLAGGDTQYF
NA	TRBV5-1	TRBJ2-2	16	NA	TGCGCCAGCAGCTCCCTAGTGGGAGCGAACACCGGGGAGCTGTTTTTT	CASSSLVGANTGELFF
NA	TRBV5-4	TRBJ2-3	14	few	TGTGCCAGCAGCTTGGGGCCTTACACAGATACGCAGTATTTT	CASSLGPYTDTQYF
NA	TRBV28	TRBJ2-7	12	few	TGTGCCAGCAGGGTCCCGTTCTACGAGCAGTACTTC	CASRVPFYEQYF
NA	TRBV7-3	TRBJ1-1	15	NA	TGTGCCAGCAGCGCGATACGAGGCGGGAACACTGAAGCTTTCTTT	CASSAIRGGNTEAFF
NA	TRBV28	TRBJ1-2	17	NA	TGTGCCAGCAGTCCCTCAGGTGGGGGGCGACGGGACTATGGCTACACCTTC	CASSPSGGGRRDYGYTF
NA	TRBV9	TRBJ1-6	13	NA	TGTGCCAGCAGCGTCGCCCTCGATTCACCCCTCCACTTT	CASSVALDSPLHF
NA	TRBV10-3	TRBJ1-1	13	NA	TGTGCCACCTCTAAGGACTTGAACACTGAAGCTTTCTTT	CATSKDLNTEAFF
NA	TRBV20-1	TRBJ2-7	11	NA	TGCAGTGCCCTCAAGGACCTCGAGCAGTACTTC	CSALKDLEQYF
NA	TRBV19	TRBJ2-5	16	once	TGTGCCAGTAGTTCGAGGACGGACTGGTACCAAGAGACCCAGTACTTC	CASSSRTDWYQETQYF
TRBD1	TRBV28	TRBJ2-1	16	NA	TGTGCCAGCAGCCCCTTCGGACAGGGGGCCTACAATGAGCAGTTCTTC	CASSPFGQGAYNEQFF
NA	TRBV9	TRBJ2-7	17	once	TGTGCCAGCAGCGCAGATTCAGGGTCTGGGGGGCGGTACGAGCAGTACTTC	CASSADSGSGGRYEQYF
TRBD2	TRBV27	TRBJ2-7	12	NA	TGTGCCAGTAAAAGTTGGGGGGGCGAGCAGTACTTC	CASKSWGGEQYF
NA	TRBV28	TRBJ2-7	11	NA	TGTGCCAGTAGGACAGCTTGGGAGCAGTACTTC	CASRTAWEQYF
TRBD1	TRBV28	TRBJ1-5	17	once	TGTGCCAGCAGTTTATGGGGGACAGGGAGGGTCAATCAGCCCCAGCATTTT	CASSLWGTGRVNQPQHF
NA	TRBV27	TRBJ2-7	14	NA	TGTGCCAGCAGTGAACAGGGCCTCTCCTACGAGCAGTACTTC	CASSEQGLSYEQYF
NA	TRBV6-1	TRBJ1-2	11	NA	TGTGCCAGCAGTGAATCCTATGGCTACACCTTC	CASSESYGYTF
NA	TRBV6-6	TRBJ1-5	14	NA	TGTGCCAGCTTTCCGGGGGGGCTCAATCAGCCCCAGCATTTT	CASFPGGLNQPQHF
NA	TRBV5-4	TRBJ1-4	14	NA	TGTGCCAGCAGCTCTCATGGGGGGAATGAAAAACTGTTTTTT	CASSSHGGNEKLFF